A single sample gave rise to the 10 T cell receptor beta chains below, sequenced in a study of T cells in Graves' hyperthyroidism and ophthalmopathy. TCR beta CDR3 sequences were amplified from RNA transcripts. HTBI primers were used for first-round RT-PCR of the TCR CDR3. Each CDR3 protein is one row after TCRdb ran MiXCR on the multiplex PCR reads. The data hold about 99,000 distinct CDR3 sequences, with 47% observed a single time. The material sequenced was blood. Receptors were obtained from a man aged 35 to 55 with Graves' hyperthyroidism.

This clonotype has a count of ten or more. The chain employs TRBV7-2 and TRBJ2-7; TRBD2 aligns across 15 bases. The J segment lost 10 bases and the V segment lost 5 bases, leaving 6 bases of the junction unmatched. Germline V lookup: CDR1 SGHTA, CDR2 FQGNSA. The CDR3 sequence is 14 residues long. The CDR3 nucleotides read TGTGCCAGCAGCCCAGGACTAGCGGGAGGGGTTCAGTACTTC. Protein: CASSPGLAGGVQYF. Full variable domain (remainder filled in from reference TRBV7-2 and TRBJ2-7): GAGVSQSPSNKVTEKGKDVELRCDPISGHTALYWYRQSLGQGLEFLIYFQGNSAPDKSGLPSDRFSAERTGGSVSTLTIQRTQQEDSAVYLCASSPGLAGGVQYFGPGTRLTVT.

This clonotype is a singleton in its sample. Given the absence of the conserved phenylalanine or tryptophan at the CDR3 end, a read error is likely. Because the CDR3's place on the DNA is in doubt, the DNA is left out and the CDR3 is given as listed by TCRdb. This chain connects TRBV9 to TRBJ1-6; TRBD1 reflects the table's D call only, with no check against the DNA. The CDR3 sequence runs 11 residues, both termini included. The germline V gene has CDR1 SGDLS and CDR2 YYNGEE. CDR3: CASSAGTPPNY.

The chain recombines TRBV15 with TRBJ2-1, with D possibly being TRBD1 (6 bases). The germline CDR1 and CDR2 sequences are LNHNV and YYDKDF (reference sequence). The V end was cut by 2 bases, the J end by 8 bases, with 10 bases between. The CDR3 consists of 13 residues. The CDR3 loop reads CATSRTGRDEQFF. CDR3 bases: TGTGCCACCAGCAGAACAGGGCGCGATGAGCAGTTCTTC. The variable domain in full, completed from reference TRBV15 and TRBJ2-1, reads DAMVIQNPRYQVTQFGKPVTLSCSQTLNHNVMYWYQQKSSQAPKLLFHYYDKDFNNEADTPDNFQSRRPNTSFCFLDIRSPGLGDTAMYLCATSRTGRDEQFFGPGTRLTVL.

This clonotype has a handful of counts. A read error may explain this, as a much larger clone is one base away. The J gene is TRBJ1-5, the V gene TRBV19; a possible D gene is TRBD1 (6 bases). The CDR3 sequence is 15 residues long. From germline, CDR1 is LNHDA and CDR2 SQIVND (reference sequence). CDR3 nucleotide sequence: TGTGCCAGTCGTATAGTAACAGGGTCCAATCAGCCCCAGCATTTT. Residues: CASRIVTGSNQPQHF.

This clonotype was detected many times. The V and J genes are TRBV9 and TRBJ2-7; 7 nucleotides line up with TRBD1. CDR3 length: 17 residues. Losses at the gene ends were 4 bases for V and 5 bases for J; bases not matched to a gene: 18. Germline V gene sequence: CDR1 SGDLS, CDR2 YYNGEE. For the CDR3, the DNA is TGTGCCAGCAGCAAAGAACAGGGTAACAGGGGAGTAGACGAGCAGTACTTC. Its protein product is CASSKEQGNRGVDEQYF.

The chain combines TRBV7-3 with TRBJ2-5, with 11 bases lining up with TRBD2. Germline CDR1 reads SGHTA; CDR2 reads FQGTGA. The CDR3 sequence is 14 residues long. J gave up 5 bases and V 5 bases, and 4 bases lay outside the gene matches. This CDR3 reads CASSPSSGGETQYF. DNA of the CDR3: TGTGCCAGCAGCCCATCTAGCGGGGGGGAGACCCAGTACTTC.

The chain joins TRBV7-2 to TRBJ1-5; D not certain. V lost 11 bases to trimming and J lost 3 bases, with 17 bases between them. Germline V gene data show CDR1 as SGHTA and CDR2 as FQGNSA. The CDR3 spans 14 residues. Here the CDR3 DNA reads TGTGCCTGGAGTATAGGACTCTACAATCAGCCCCAGCATTTT. Its protein is CAWSIGLYNQPQHF.

This clonotype was counted at least ten times. The rearrangement joins TRBV10-1 to TRBJ1-2, with a tentative D call TRBD1 (5 bases). The CDR3 length is 13 residues. V was trimmed by 5 bases and J by 2 bases, leaving 9 bases between them. Germline CDR1 WNHNN, CDR2 SYGVQD (reference sequence). The chain's CDR3 is CASSPGPNYGYTF. The CDR3 bases are TGCGCCAGCAGTCCGGGACCGAACTATGGCTACACCTTC.

The chain combines TRBV29-1 with TRBJ2-1; D gene unclear. The germline gives CDR1 SQVTM, CDR2 ANQGSEA. Trimming removed 6 bases from V and 1 base from J, with 4 bases in between. CDR3 length: 11 residues. CDR3 sequence (DNA): TGCAGCGTCGGGTCCTACAATGAGCAGTTCTTC. Translated, it gives CSVGSYNEQFF.

As for this clonotype: The CDR3 ends on some other residue instead of the conserved phenylalanine or tryptophan, so this is likely a read error. The chain carries TRBV20-1 and TRBJ2-1; 9 positions agree with TRBD1. Germline V gene lookup returns CDR1 DFQATT and CDR2 SNEGSKA (reference sequence). J lost 10 bases, V lost 5 bases, and 6 bases had no gene match. The CDR3 has 12 amino acids. The CDR3 protein is CSAGAGQGEQFC. CDR3 DNA: TGCAGTGCTGGAGCCGGACAGGGGGAGCAGTTCTGC.